These T cell receptor beta chains were read from a single sample in a study of STAT3 mutations in large granular lymphocyte leukemia. The protocol was immunoSEQ multiplex PCR, while the TCRdb copy is restricted to in-frame clones and leaves out a portion. The repertoire holds roughly 9,300 clones, with 85% to 90% as singletons. The sequenced sample was peripheral blood mononuclear cells. Receptors were obtained from a man older than 75 with T-cell large granular lymphocyte leukemia. Some clones in this sample may be carry-over from other donors' samples. CDR3s include the opening cysteine and the closing phenylalanine or tryptophan. The D gene is left open where the match is weak. The listing skips clone size in some rows; elsewhere it reads once, few, many or a size class.

TRBJ2-5 . TRBV5-1 TRBD1 TGCGCCAGCAGCTTCGGACAGGGTACGGAGACCCAGTACTTC CASSFGQGTETQYF
TRBJ1-5 . TRBV10-2 . TGCGCCAGCAGTGAGTCGTCAGTTAATCAGCCCCAGCATTTT CASSESSVNQPQHF
TRBJ2-7 few TRBV5-1 . TGCGCCAGCAGCTTGGCCAAGACCCCGAAGGGCGAGCAGTACTTC CASSLAKTPKGEQYF
TRBJ1-5 . TRBV19 . TGTGCCAGTACCCTTGGGCGGCCGGGAAGGGCTCAGCCCCAGCATTTT CASTLGRPGRAQPQHF
TRBJ1-5 . TRBV30 . TGTGCCTGGAGTGTACGAGAAGGTCAGCCCCAGCATTTT CAWSVREGQPQHF
TRBJ1-6 . TRBV7-9 . TGTGCCAGCAGCTTAGACGGCCTAAGGACACCCCTCCACTTT CASSLDGLRTPLHF
TRBJ2-3 few TRBV27 TRBD2 TGTGCCAGCAGTCCCGGCGGGGGGCCGAGCACAGATACGCAGTATTTT CASSPGGGPSTDTQYF
TRBJ2-1 . TRBV5-4 . TGTGCCAGCAGACCTCGGGGGGCCGGATTCAATGAGCAGTTCTTC CASRPRGAGFNEQFF
TRBJ2-1 . TRBV30 TRBD1 TGTGCCTGGAGTATGGGACAGGGGGGCTCCTACAATGAGCAGTTCTTC CAWSMGQGGSYNEQFF
TRBJ2-7 . TRBV5-1 . TGCGCCAGCAGCTTGGGCGGAATCTACGAGCAGTACTTC CASSLGGIYEQYF
TRBJ2-3 . TRBV5-1 . TGCGCCAGCAGCTTGGTGCCAGGGGGGGCTGCTGGCACAGATACGCAGTATTTT CASSLVPGGAAGTDTQYF
TRBJ1-3 . TRBV30 . TGTGCCTGGAGGGTCCGCACCGTGGAAGGAAACACCATATATTTT CAWRVRTVEGNTIYF
TRBJ1-1 . TRBV6-5 . TGTGCCAGCAGTTACCCGGGGGGCACTGAAGCTTTCTTT CASSYPGGTEAFF
TRBJ1-2 . TRBV5-1 . TGCGCCAGCAGCTCCGGACAGCCTTATGGCTACACCTTC CASSSGQPYGYTF
TRBJ2-7 . TRBV6-6 . TGTGCCAGCAATCCTCGCCTCTCAACCTACGAGCAGTACTTC CASNPRLSTYEQYF
TRBJ1-5 . TRBV27 . TGTGCCAGCAGTGGCCAGGGAAGCCGGCCCCAGCATTTT CASSGQGSRPQHF
TRBJ2-3 . TRBV5-1 TRBD2 TGCGCCAGCAGCGGGACTAGCGGGGCAATCACAGATACGCAGTATTTT CASSGTSGAITDTQYF
TRBJ2-5 once TRBV6-6 . TGTGCCAGCAGTTATGGGGGGCGGACAGAGACCCAGTACTTC CASSYGGRTETQYF
TRBJ1-2 . TRBV5-4 . TGTGCCAGCAGCTTGGCCGGGGCCAACGGGGGCTACACCTTC CASSLAGANGGYTF
TRBJ1-2 . TRBV18 . TGTGCCAGCTCACCGAACAGGCCCCGGGGCTCCTATGGCTACACCTTC CASSPNRPRGSYGYTF
TRBJ2-7 . TRBV11-2 . TGTGCCAGCAGCTTAGGGCTTCAGGGTAGGATTAATCAGTACTTC CASSLGLQGRINQYF
TRBJ1-6 . TRBV19 . TGTGCCAGTAGGGGAGGACTGACCTCACCCCTCCACTTT CASRGGLTSPLHF
TRBJ2-7 . TRBV19 . TGTGCCAGTAGTACTGCTACTTCCTACGAGCAGTACTTC CASSTATSYEQYF
TRBJ2-2 . TRBV4-2 . TGTGCCAGCAGCCAAGTGGGGGGAGGGGGCATATCCGGGGAGCTGTTTTTT CASSQVGGGGISGELFF
TRBJ1-6 . TRBV18 TRBD1 TGTGCCAGCTCATCAGGGGGGGTTGACGGTAATTCACCCCTCCACTTT CASSSGGVDGNSPLHF
TRBJ1-1 . TRBV30 TRBD1 TGTGCCTGGAGTGTACGGACAGGGCGACGTCGTGACACTGAAGCTTTCTTT CAWSVRTGRRRDTEAFF
TRBJ2-3 . TRBV5-4 . TGTGCCAGCAGCTTGGTACAGACAGATACGCAGTATTTT CASSLVQTDTQYF
TRBJ1-3 . TRBV29-1 . TGCAGCGTGAGGACAGCCGAGTTGGGAAACACCATATATTTT CSVRTAELGNTIYF
TRBJ1-2 . TRBV4-3 . TGCGCCAGCAGCCAAGATTGGGGCAGGATTGGTAACTATGGCTACACCTTC CASSQDWGRIGNYGYTF
TRBJ2-3 . TRBV18 . TGTGCCAGCTCACCCCCCACGACTAGTCCGGATACGCAGTATTTT CASSPPTTSPDTQYF
TRBJ1-3 few TRBV13 . TGTGCCAGCAGCTTGGTCAATGGAAACACCATATATTTT CASSLVNGNTIYF